Here is one T cell receptor (beta chain) with its context. This sample was taken from a study of blood T cell repertoires in COVID-19. Looking at the study overall: T cells, B-cell-depleted T cells, or PBMCs supplied cDNA or gDNA.

Germline CDR1 reads MDHEN; CDR2 reads SYDVKM. The CDR3 runs to 12 residues. Trimming stripped 5 bases from V and 4 bases from J, with 8 bases between. Those enrolled, adults aged about 18 to 89 years, came from 20 to 25 US areas. Donors in Cohort 3 counted as recovered after two negative PCRs, clearance, or symptom resolution. Clones were sequenced by immunoSEQ multiplex PCR, and TCRdb holds only the in-frame ones, with some missing. The top ten clones hold 10% of a sample with about 300,000 clones, 80% to 90% of them seen once. This sequence was found in a woman aged 18-29 years who had recovered from COVID-19. The rearrangement links TRBV28 to TRBJ2-5; no definite D call. Material: PBMCs or T cells enriched from blood (not recorded which). CDR3 nucleotide sequence: TGTGCCAGCAGTCCCTCGGGAGAGACCCAGTACTTC. This codes for CASSPSGETQYF.